This T cell receptor beta chain stems from a study of blood T cell repertoires in COVID-19. The wider study: COVID-19 samples, acute and convalescent, were from the United States, Italy and Spain. T cells, B-cell-depleted T cells, or PBMCs provided the cDNA or gDNA that served as material.

Per the germline V gene, CDR1 is SGHTA and CDR2 is FQGNSA. The V end was cut by 0 bases, the J end by 4 bases, with 12 bases between. The CDR3 is 16 residues long. As handled by the study authors: For nucleated cells, counts were estimated from reference gene primer amplification. Clones were sequenced by immunoSEQ multiplex PCR, and TCRdb holds only the in-frame ones, with some missing. That table furnishes V, J and clone size, whereas the DNA furnished D and trimming. The table shows some 96,000 clones, with about 80% occurring only once. This clonotype originated in a man between 65 and 85 years old with active or convalescent COVID-19. The chain joins TRBV7-2 to TRBJ2-2, with D possibly being TRBD1 (6 bases). Sequenced sample: peripheral blood. CDR3 protein: CASSLAVSRGTGELFF. In DNA, the CDR3 is TGTGCCAGCAGCTTAGCAGTGAGCAGGGGCACCGGGGAGCTGTTTTTT.